The present T cell receptor beta chain was sequenced within a study of T cell responses to AZD1222 COVID-19 vaccine (dated by TCRdb to about 2021). Regarding the study in general: AZD1222 recipients whose second dose came at about 4 weeks and those whose second dose came at about 12 weeks were combined into one group, since spike-specific TCR depth and breadth did not differ between the two schedules. TCR sequencing covered some 240 trial participants: about 210 given two doses of AZD1222 and about 26 given two doses of MenACWY control vaccine. Trial participants were enrolled by age into subgroups of 18-55, 56-69 and 70-plus years, and around 150, 28 and 57 TCR-sequenced participants, respectively, were included in these subgroups. Points the paper makes about the study in general: After two AZD1222 doses, spike-specific TCR breadth and depth were significantly higher than at day 0 and than in MenACWY recipients. The 56-69-year group was small, and its depth increase did not reach significance, likely because of low power. Conclusions about previously exposed vaccinees were limited because only a handful of AZD1222 recipients were SARS-CoV-2 seropositive at baseline. The vaccine-associated CD4 TCRs covered the entire spike protein, and the dominant responses fell in regions 160-218 and 743-854. Reportedly, almost half of the unique spike-specific TCRs recognized epitopes lying outside the regions that are mutated in the B.1.351 and B.1.1.7 variants. Because no day 14 peak-response samples were available, repertoires were characterized only after the peak T cell response. Most participants were white British and females outnumbered males, and the authors suggested that clonal diversity may have been underestimated.

Via the germline V gene (reference sequence), CDR1 is MNHEY and CDR2 SMNVEV. V lost 5 bases and J lost 2 bases; the stretch between them is 16 bases long. The CDR3 holds 16 amino acids from the cysteine to the phenylalanine. The CDR3 DNA has 48 bases and is translated from base 1. On this clone: It has no known antigen specificity. It has no much larger one-base neighbor in the sample; base qualities were not kept.

This specimen's time point label, interpreted: baseline before first vaccination. Vaccinee samples came from UK trials COV001 and COV002, including a single-blind randomized controlled phase 2/3 trial of AZD1222 (ChAdOx1 nCoV-19) in healthy adults. For TCRbeta chain sequencing, PBMC samples from trial participants were taken at day 0 and at day 28 after the second dose. The CDR3 regions of human TCRbeta chains were analyzed by immunosequencing. The authors processed their data as follows. Repertoire TCRs were checked for matches against a reference library of SARS-CoV-2-specific TCRs that had been generated using the MIRA antigen-specificity platform. Breadth was defined as the fraction of unique TCRs that were SARS-CoV-2-associated. Depth was defined as the fraction of total T cells that were SARS-CoV-2-associated. Using the MIRA data, each spike-specific TCR was assigned both to the spike region to which the TCR was reactive and to a CD4 or CD8 class. Log10-transformed breadth and depth values were compared by one-way ANOVA with Sidak's multiple comparisons tests. Here the immuneACCESS table is served through TCRdb, limited to in-frame sequences with V and J called. Missing clones are a known gap in these copies; in checked studies unresolved V genes cover under half, and the rest lacks a known reason. V and J calls plus clone size are reproduced from that table; the DNA served to infer D and trimming. The sample table records some 130,000 clones; approximately 85% of these occur just once. Around 8% of the sample rests with the top ten.

This sample comprised peripheral blood, obtained on day 0 of AZD1222 vaccination. The receptor was isolated from an adult in good health. The V and J segments used are TRBV27 and TRBJ1-5; possibly the D gene is TRBD1, per 6 matching bases. The CDR3 loop reads CASSPGARLRNQPQHF. The DNA sequence is TGTGCCAGCAGTCCGGGGGCGCGGCTGCGCAATCAGCCCCAGCATTTT.